The 14 T cell receptor beta chains in this list originate from one sample, sequenced in a study of shared T cell receptors in the human thymus. Clones were read by immunoSEQ multiplex PCR, and TCRdb kept only the in-frame ones, dropping some. Among 600,000 or so clones listed, about 87% were seen once. The sample also formed part of further work on human thymus T cells.

The material sequenced was thymocytes. These receptors all stem from a boy in the first two years of life with a congenital heart defect.

This sequence joins TRBV25-1 and TRBJ1-1, with TRBD1 matching 9 bases. Germline CDR1 MGHDK, CDR2 SYGVNS. V shed 6 bases and J 3 bases; nucleotides not matched to a gene: 8. CDR3 length: 15 residues. In DNA form, the CDR3 reads TGTGCCAGCAGCGAAGCTAGGACAGGGGACACTGAAGCTTTCTTT. Translation: CASSEARTGDTEAFF.

The chain couples TRBV7-9 to TRBJ1-2; 8 nucleotides line up with TRBD1. V lost 2 bases and J lost 5; bases outside the gene matches: 13. The CDR3 has 17 amino acids. Germline V lookup: CDR1 SEHNR, CDR2 FQNEAQ (reference sequence). CDR3 sequence: CASSLSHRTGTIYGYTF. The CDR3 bases are TGTGCCAGCAGCTTATCCCACCGGACAGGGACGATTTATGGCTACACCTTC.

The V gene is TRBV28, the J gene TRBJ2-7; 10 nucleotides agree with TRBD2. The V segment lost 4 bases and the J segment 2 bases; nucleotides outside the gene matches: 5. Germline CDR1 MDHEN, CDR2 SYDVKM. CDR3 length equals 15 residues. Here the CDR3 DNA reads TGTGCCAGCAGTTCCTGGACTAGCGGAACCTACGAGCAGTACTTC. Translated, it gives CASSSWTSGTYEQYF.

The chain joins TRBV27 to TRBJ2-7; no reliable D call. Germline CDR1 reads MNHEY; CDR2 reads SMNVEV (reference sequence). The CDR3 is 14 amino acids. Trimming left V 5 bases short and J 3 bases short, with 14 bases between. The CDR3 nucleotides read TGTGCCAGCAGTCATCGACTCGGTTACTACGAGCAGTACTTC. It translates to CASSHRLGYYEQYF.

The rearrangement links TRBV10-1 to TRBJ2-2; TRBD2 might be the D (5 bases). This CDR3 is 14 amino acids long. V gave up 6 bases and J gave up 6 bases, with 14 bases separating them. Germline V lookup: CDR1 WNHNN, CDR2 SYGVQD (reference sequence). The CDR3 bases are TGCGCCAGCAGCTACTTACTAGGAGCCGGGGAGCTGTTTTTT. Translation: CASSYLLGAGELFF.

This chain connects TRBV6-1 to TRBJ2-7, with D maybe TRBD2 (7 bases). The CDR3 spans 17 residues. Germline V gene sequence: CDR1 MNHNS, CDR2 SASEGT. The V end was cut by 0 bases, the J end by 0 bases, with 15 bases between. The CDR3 nucleotides read TGTGCCAGCAGTGAAGCGCGGGAGCAGGGGAACTCCTACGAGCAGTACTTC. Translating gives CASSEAREQGNSYEQYF.

The chain is built from TRBV5-6 and TRBJ2-7; D uncertain. From germline, CDR1 is SGHDT and CDR2 YYEEEE. The CDR3 has 15 residues. The V end was cut by 2 bases, the J end by 3 bases, with 15 bases between. The CDR3: CASSFWAQQIYEQYF. The CDR3, as DNA: TGTGCCAGCAGCTTTTGGGCTCAGCAGATCTACGAGCAGTACTTC.

V usage is TRBV5-1 and J usage is TRBJ2-3, with D perhaps matching TRBD1 (5 bases). V lost 7 bases and J lost 5, with 17 bases in between. The CDR3 contains 14 residues. Per germline, CDR1 SGHRS and CDR2 YFSETQ. This CDR3 reads CASYRKGRGDTQYF. CDR3 nucleotide sequence: TGCGCCAGCTACCGGAAGGGGCGCGGAGATACGCAGTATTTT.

The V and J genes are TRBV4-1 and TRBJ1-5, with D possibly matching TRBD1 (5 bases). V was cut by 0 bases and J by 12 bases, with 24 bases left in between. From germline, CDR1 is MGHRA and CDR2 YSYEKL. The CDR3 runs to 17 residues. CDR3 coding DNA: TGCGCCAGCAGCCAAGATTCGGCCCCTTCCACAGGTAGACTCCAGCATTTT. Its translation is CASSQDSAPSTGRLQHF.

The rearrangement links TRBV5-1 to TRBJ2-7; a weak D match, TRBD1 (6 bases). The CDR3 totals 18 residues. V was clipped by 4 bases and J by 4 bases, with 27 bases between them. The germline gives CDR1 SGHRS, CDR2 YFSETQ. CDR3 bases: TGCGCCAGCAGCCGCAAGCACCCGGATGGGGGCAACCTTTACGAGCAGTACTTC. Encoded protein: CASSRKHPDGGNLYEQYF. The entire variable domain, with the rest obtained from reference TRBV5-1 and TRBJ2-7, is as follows: KAGVTQTPRYLIKTRGQQVTLSCSPISGHRSVSWYQQTPGQGLQFLFEYFSETQRNKGNFPGRFSGRQFSNSRSEMNVSTLELGDSALYLCASSRKHPDGGNLYEQYFGPGTRLTVT.

J is TRBJ2-2 and V is TRBV7-8; 8 nucleotides align to TRBD2. The V gene's germline CDR1 is SGHVS and CDR2 FQNEAQ. Trimming took 7 bases from V and 6 from J; bases not matched to a gene: 16. The CDR3 has 17 residues. The DNA for the CDR3 is TGTGCCAGCACCACTGCCCCCGGGAGGGCCAAGGCCGGGGAGCTGTTTTTT. Amino acid sequence: CASTTAPGRAKAGELFF.

This clone has only one observation. The chain joins TRBV28 to TRBJ2-7; D remains unclear. This CDR3 has 11 amino acids. The V end was cut by 8 bases, the J end by 5 bases, with 10 bases between. Germline CDR1 reads MDHEN; CDR2 reads SYDVKM. This CDR3 reads CASGGLNEQYF. CDR3 DNA: TGTGCCAGCGGTGGGCTAAACGAGCAGTACTTC.

This clone has only one observation. V usage is TRBV5-5 and J usage is TRBJ2-7, with 7 bases that match TRBD1. The CDR3 covers 15 residues. Per the germline V gene, CDR1 is SGHKS and CDR2 is YYEKEE (reference sequence). V was pared by 2 bases and J by 0 bases, with 5 bases of the junction left unmatched. In nucleotides, the CDR3 is TGTGCCAGCAGCTTACCCGGGACAGACTCCTACGAGCAGTACTTC. Its protein product is CASSLPGTDSYEQYF.

The rearrangement uses TRBV11-2 and TRBJ2-7; 13 nucleotides line up with TRBD2. The CDR3 loop spans 17 amino acids. J was trimmed by 2 bases and V by 0 bases; bases with no gene match: 4. From germline, CDR1 is SGHAT and CDR2 FQNNGV. CDR3 sequence (DNA): TGTGCCAGCAGCTTAGATCCGGGACTAGCGGGACCCTACGAGCAGTACTTC. This codes for CASSLDPGLAGPYEQYF.